Listed below are T cell receptor beta chains from one sample, sequenced in a study of cytomegalovirus exposure and HLA in healthy donors. Using immunoSEQ multiplex PCR, the repertoire was profiled, and TCRdb retains in-frame clones only, with some absent. The table shows some 130,000 clones, with approximately 80% occurring only once. The specimen was PBMCs. Receptors were obtained from a male donor in good health and CMV-seronegative. The CDR3 runs from the conserved cysteine through the conserved F or W. The order of the fields is CDR3 protein, V gene, CDR3 length.

CDR3 protein: CASIAGPRNTEAFF
V gene: TRBV7-2
CDR3 length: 14

CDR3 protein: CASSLRTSDSYNEQFF
V gene: TRBV4-2
CDR3 length: 16

CDR3 protein: CASSLGTGTQETQYF
V gene: TRBV7-9
CDR3 length: 15

CDR3 protein: CASSLDRGNTGELFF
V gene: TRBV19
CDR3 length: 15

CDR3 protein: CASSPADRGDGYTF
V gene: TRBV18
CDR3 length: 14

CDR3 protein: CASSSTGTALRQYF
V gene: TRBV11-1
CDR3 length: 14

CDR3 protein: CASSLGPRPSGSTDTQYF
V gene: TRBV5-1
CDR3 length: 18

CDR3 protein: CASSVDRGSVPYNEQFF
V gene: TRBV9
CDR3 length: 17

CDR3 protein: CASSRGETNEKLFF
V gene: TRBV19
CDR3 length: 14

CDR3 protein: CASSLEVVDLRSNQPQHF
V gene: TRBV7-9
CDR3 length: 18

CDR3 protein: CASSVGSGNTGELFF
V gene: TRBV9
CDR3 length: 15

CDR3 protein: CASSEYQGNSPLHF
V gene: TRBV25-1
CDR3 length: 14

CDR3 protein: CASSQDLKVAGSGDTQYF
V gene: TRBV4-3
CDR3 length: 18

CDR3 protein: CASRMGQGSNQPQHF
V gene: TRBV6-1
CDR3 length: 15

CDR3 protein: CASSYEGNNQPQHF
V gene: TRBV6-5
CDR3 length: 14

CDR3 protein: CASSLGTGAYEQYF
V gene: TRBV11-2
CDR3 length: 14

CDR3 protein: CASSEQVNTEAFF
V gene: TRBV19
CDR3 length: 13

CDR3 protein: CAWSAPGTRTDTQYF
V gene: TRBV30
CDR3 length: 15

CDR3 protein: CASSSPQRQPEQYF
V gene: TRBV7-8
CDR3 length: 14

CDR3 protein: CASSTRNNSPLHF
V gene: TRBV19
CDR3 length: 13

CDR3 protein: CASSPVGTGSHEQYF
V gene: TRBV5-1
CDR3 length: 15

CDR3 protein: CASSLADSSYNEQFF
V gene: TRBV5-1
CDR3 length: 15

CDR3 protein: CASSYGTGGYEQYF
V gene: TRBV7-9
CDR3 length: 14

CDR3 protein: CASRGLAGENNEQFF
V gene: TRBV19
CDR3 length: 15

CDR3 protein: CASGGWIQYF
V gene: TRBV28
CDR3 length: 10

CDR3 protein: CASSLGLETQYF
V gene: TRBV7-9
CDR3 length: 12

CDR3 protein: CASSSRVYTDTQYF
V gene: TRBV27
CDR3 length: 14

CDR3 protein: CASSSDYPPYNEQFF
V gene: TRBV11-1
CDR3 length: 15

CDR3 protein: CASSQVLGAYEQYF
V gene: TRBV4-3
CDR3 length: 14

CDR3 protein: CASSQSPRVSGNTIYF
V gene: TRBV4-1
CDR3 length: 16

CDR3 protein: CASEYGTGRFGYTF
V gene: TRBV4-1
CDR3 length: 14

CDR3 protein: CAAQTGYDQYF
V gene: TRBV30
CDR3 length: 11

CDR3 protein: CASSQARGSTGELFF
V gene: TRBV4-3
CDR3 length: 15

CDR3 protein: CASSLGGSGSSYEQYF
V gene: TRBV11-3
CDR3 length: 16

CDR3 protein: CASSEAISTDTQYF
V gene: TRBV10-2
CDR3 length: 14

CDR3 protein: CASSLAQGAGEKLFF
V gene: TRBV7-6
CDR3 length: 15

CDR3 protein: CASSQDPSQGGTDTQYF
V gene: TRBV4-1
CDR3 length: 17

CDR3 protein: CSSSLFAGQNYGYTF
V gene: TRBV7-9
CDR3 length: 15

CDR3 protein: CASSYVREIYNEQFF
V gene: TRBV6-6
CDR3 length: 15

CDR3 protein: CASSPGGYNEQFF
V gene: TRBV28
CDR3 length: 13

CDR3 protein: CASSPGLAGPSPYEQYF
V gene: TRBV18
CDR3 length: 17

CDR3 protein: CASSGTRWGEQYF
V gene: TRBV6-1
CDR3 length: 13

CDR3 protein: CASSDTQGAETQYF
V gene: TRBV9
CDR3 length: 14

CDR3 protein: CASSPTGEGSYEQYF
V gene: TRBV6-1
CDR3 length: 15

CDR3 protein: CASSLPGTGGDTF
V gene: TRBV5-6
CDR3 length: 13

CDR3 protein: CASTYRTVVGELFF
V gene: TRBV6-6
CDR3 length: 14

CDR3 protein: CATLTRDSLKSSYNSPLHF
V gene: TRBV14
CDR3 length: 19

CDR3 protein: CASSPQGDNSYEQYF
V gene: TRBV18
CDR3 length: 15

CDR3 protein: CASSLGGPGTGLYEQYF
V gene: TRBV11-1
CDR3 length: 17